One and the same sample provided the 26 T cell receptor beta chains below, sequenced in a study of spatial heterogeneity in lung cancer. TCRdb ran MiXCR on the 5' RACE reads and lists one entry per CDR3 protein. Altogether some 4,100 distinct CDR3 sequences are present, roughly 18% being singletons, with the ten largest covering 72%. The time point denotes: sample taken at primary tumor resection. Whole RNA, which was extracted from tumor, nontumor lung tissue or frozen PBMC, was sequenced without any cell sorting. The starting material was PBMCs, obtained at surgery. The receptors originated from a male donor with early-stage non-small cell lung cancer.

As regards this clonotype: One junction end disagrees with the germline gene, perhaps due to a read error. V gene TRBV11-3 combines with J gene TRBJ2-1; 7 nucleotides match TRBD2. CDR1 SGHNT and CDR2 YENEEA come from the germline V gene. CDR3 size: 13 residues. The CDR3 here is CVSSPGTINEQFF. The DNA of the CDR3 is TGTGTCAGCAGCCCAGGGACTATCAATGAGCAGTTCTTC.

The rearrangement joins TRBV7-2 to TRBJ1-1; TRBD1 is a possible D gene (5 bases). The CDR3 sequence is 14 residues long. With 2 bases removed from V and 0 bases from J, the gap between germline ends came to 7 bases. CDR1 SGHTA and CDR2 FQGNSA come from the germline V gene. The CDR3 DNA sequence: TGTGCCAGCAGCTTAAACAGGTTGAACACTGAAGCTTTCTTT. Encoded protein: CASSLNRLNTEAFF.

The rearrangement joins TRBV28 to TRBJ2-3; D not certain. Trimming pared 1 base from V and 10 bases from J, leaving 9 bases between. This CDR3 comprises 12 residues. The V gene's germline CDR1 is MDHEN and CDR2 SYDVKM. CDR3 protein: CASSLYGGAQYF. The CDR3 region has the DNA TGTGCCAGCAGTTTATATGGTGGTGCGCAGTATTTT.

This clonotype showed up just a few times. The chain carries TRBV12-3 or TRBV12-4 and TRBJ1-1; 9 positions match TRBD1. The trim removed 5 bases at V and 8 bases at J, leaving 6 bases unmatched. The CDR3 length is 13 residues. The CDR3 loop reads CASSRTGGTEAFF. CDR3 in DNA: TGTGCCAGCAGTCGTACAGGGGGCACGGAAGCTTTCTTT.

This clonotype was recorded a few times. The rearrangement links TRBV30 to TRBJ2-2, with D unresolved. The germline V gene encodes CDR1 GTSNPN and CDR2 SVGIG (reference sequence). Trimming removed 0 bases at V and 1 base at J, with 3 bases between. There are 13 residues in the CDR3. CDR3 sequence: CAWSVRNTGELFF. CDR3 bases: TGTGCCTGGAGTGTGCGGAACACCGGGGAGCTGTTTTTT.

This clonotype has a handful of counts. The chain carries TRBV2 and TRBJ1-3; D gene ambiguous. CDR1 and CDR2 (germline): SNHLY, FYNNEI. Trimming shortened V by 4 bases and J by 3 bases, and 4 bases separated the two germline ends. The CDR3 has 12 amino acids. CDR3 DNA: TGTGCCAGCAGTGTGTTTGGAAACACCATATATTTT. Protein product: CASSVFGNTIYF.

This clonotype occurred many times. J is TRBJ1-5 and V is TRBV6-5; 8 bases align to TRBD1. The trim removed 2 bases at V and 4 bases at J, leaving 1 base unmatched. The V gene's germline CDR1 is MNHEY and CDR2 SVGAGI. The CDR3 runs to 14 residues. The CDR3 DNA follows: TGTGCCAGCAGTTACCGGACAGGGAATCAGCCCCAGCATTTT. Protein: CASSYRTGNQPQHF.

This clonotype is labeled large (0.1 to 1%). V usage is TRBV9 and J usage is TRBJ2-3; D unresolved. Trimming took off 4 bases at V and 5 bases at J, with 5 bases between the two ends. The CDR3 extends over 11 amino acids. Germline V gene data show CDR1 as SGDLS and CDR2 as YYNGEE. The DNA of the CDR3 is TGTGCCAGCAGCCCTCGAGATACGCAGTATTTT. It encodes CASSPRDTQYF.

This clonotype was seen only a few times. The gene calls are TRBV4-1 and TRBJ2-5; 8 bases align to TRBD2. The CDR3 has 15 amino acids. Germline V CDR1 and CDR2: MGHRA, YSYEKL. With 1 base clipped from V and 5 bases from J, the junction kept 6 bases outside the gene matches. The CDR3 spells CASSQGVAGYETQYF. For the CDR3, the DNA is TGCGCCAGCAGCCAAGGGGTAGCGGGGTATGAGACCCAGTACTTC.

This clonotype appeared many times. This sequence joins TRBV5-6 and TRBJ1-5; tentatively, D is TRBD1 (6 bases). Deletions cut 4 bases from V and 3 bases from J, with 14 bases between. Germline V gene lookup returns CDR1 SGHDT and CDR2 YYEEEE. The CDR3 is 15 amino acids. CDR3 region: CASSAYRVPNQPQHF. For the CDR3, the DNA is TGTGCCAGCAGCGCTTACAGGGTCCCCAATCAGCCCCAGCATTTT.

This clonotype was picked up a small number of times. Written as DNA, the CDR3 is TGTGCCAGCAGCCCCCTGGAGCGGGGGGCGATTAAGCGGGATGAGCAGTTCTTC. The encoded protein is CASSPLERGAIKRDEQFF. The chain recombines TRBV7-2 with TRBJ2-1, with 9 bases fitting TRBD2. The V gene end was trimmed by 5 bases and the J gene end by 8 bases; junction bases not matched to a gene: 19. Looked up from germline, CDR1 is SGHTA and CDR2 is FQGNSA. This CDR3 contains 18 residues.

This clonotype was picked up a small number of times. This chain connects TRBV20-1 to TRBJ2-3, with 9 bases aligning to TRBD2. CDR3 length equals 14 residues. V trimming: 0 bases; J trimming: 13 bases; junction bases outside the gene matches: 11. The V gene's germline CDR1 is DFQATT and CDR2 SNEGSKA (reference sequence). The CDR3 DNA sequence: TGCAGTGCTAGAGAATCAATTAGCGGGGGCGCCAAGTATTTT. Translating gives CSARESISGGAKYF.

This clonotype showed up many times. The chain combines TRBV14 with TRBJ1-2; 9 bases are a match to TRBD1. This CDR3 contains 14 residues. V shed 0 bases and J 4 bases; nucleotides not matched to a gene: 0. Germline CDR1 is SGHDN and CDR2 is FVKESK. The CDR3 DNA follows: TGTGCCAGCAGCCAAGAGGACAGGGGCTATGGCTACACCTTC. It encodes CASSQEDRGYGYTF.

This clonotype has just one count. The chain links TRBV5-5 to TRBJ2-7; D may be TRBD1 (5 bases). Germline V gene lookup returns CDR1 SGHKS and CDR2 YYEKEE (reference sequence). Trimming removed 2 bases from V and 0 bases from J, with 15 bases in between. This CDR3 spans 16 amino acids. CDR3 sequence reads: CASSFEQVKSSYEQYF. In nucleotides, the CDR3 is TGTGCCAGCAGCTTTGAACAGGTTAAGAGCTCCTACGAGCAGTACTTC.

This clonotype was seen a few times. The genes are TRBV6-5 and TRBJ2-7, with 7 bases that match TRBD1. In germline, CDR1 is MNHEY, CDR2 SVGAGI. This CDR3 is built from 16 residues. The V gene end was trimmed by 0 bases and the J gene end by 6 bases; junction bases not matched to a gene: 11. DNA for the CDR3: TGTGCCAGCAGTTACTCGCACCCCGACAGGGCCGGCGAGCAGTACTTC. As protein: CASSYSHPDRAGEQYF.

On this clonotype: A clone one base away is much larger, so this may be a read error. The CDR3 DNA reads TGCGCCAGCAGCTCCCCCCCGGCCGATGAGCAGTTCTTC. This gives the protein CASSSPPADEQFF. The chain employs TRBV5-1 and TRBJ2-1; D gene unclear. The germline V gene has CDR1 SGHRS and CDR2 YFSETQ. The CDR3 length is 13 residues. Trimming stripped 3 bases from V and 8 bases from J, with 12 bases between.

This clonotype was seen at least ten times. The V call is TRBV7-3, the J call TRBJ2-5, with D perhaps matching TRBD1 (5 bases). Germline values: CDR1 SGHTA, CDR2 FQGTGA. The germline V and J ends were trimmed by 3 bases and 5 bases, with 10 bases remaining between them. The CDR3 is made up of 13 amino acids. The CDR3 protein is CASSFQGSETQYF. The CDR3 DNA reads as TGTGCCAGCAGCTTTCAGGGATCGGAGACCCAGTACTTC.

This clonotype was recorded a few times. The V call is TRBV7-9, the J call TRBJ2-1; TRBD1 agrees at 8 bases. Per germline, CDR1 SEHNR and CDR2 FQNEAQ (reference sequence). The CDR3 consists of 15 residues. V dropped 6 bases and J dropped 2; count of bases not matched to a gene: 6. The CDR3 bases are TGTGCCAGCAGTCGGACAGGGCCTCCCTACAATGAGCAGTTCTTC. As protein: CASSRTGPPYNEQFF.

Comment on this clonotype: At one end, the junction sequence differs from germline, possibly due to a read error. This chain links TRBV7-6 with TRBJ2-5; weak D call: TRBD1 (6 bases). CDR1 is SGHVS, CDR2 FNYEAQ, per germline. This CDR3 has 13 residues. The DNA for the CDR3 is TGTGCTAGCAGCTTAGAGGCCAGGGGGACCCAGTACTTC. Protein sequence: CASSLEARGTQYF.

The chain combines TRBV5-5 with TRBJ2-1; a possible D gene is TRBD1 (6 bases). This CDR3 has 15 amino acids. Germline V lookup: CDR1 SGHKS, CDR2 YYEKEE (reference sequence). V was shortened by 3 bases and J by 7 bases, with 17 bases between the two germline ends. In nucleotides, the CDR3 is TGTGCCAGCAGCTACCGCGACACAGGGTTGAATGAGCAGTTCTTC. Its translation is CASSYRDTGLNEQFF.

This clonotype was seen a handful of times. V and J are TRBV7-6 and TRBJ2-5; D unclear. The germline CDR1 and CDR2 sequences are SGHVS and FNYEAQ. Trimming removed 5 bases from V and 3 bases from J, with 13 bases in between. The CDR3 covers 14 residues. CDR3: CASSPRSIEETQYF. The CDR3 DNA sequence: TGTGCCAGCAGCCCTCGGAGCATCGAAGAGACCCAGTACTTC.

This clonotype was picked up one time. V usage is TRBV10-2 and J usage is TRBJ1-5; D ambiguous. The ends were cut back, 0 bases at V and 5 bases at J, with 5 bases in the middle. CDR3 length: 13 residues. CDR1 WSHSY and CDR2 SAAADI come from the germline V gene. CDR3 nucleotides: TGCGCCAGCAGTGAGTCGTGGGATCAGCCCCAGCATTTT. Translation gives CASSESWDQPQHF.

The chain employs TRBV7-9 and TRBJ1-4, with TRBD1 identical over 9 bases. Germline V gene sequence: CDR1 SEHNR, CDR2 FQNEAQ (reference sequence). The CDR3 has 15 amino acids. The V gene end was trimmed by 0 bases and the J gene end by 11 bases; junction bases not matched to a gene: 7. CDR3 nucleotide sequence: TGTGCCAGCAGCTTAGCGGGGACAGGGTTGGTTAAACTGTTTTTT. This codes for CASSLAGTGLVKLFF.

This clonotype is deemed medium-sized (0.01 to 0.1%). The genes are TRBV10-3 and TRBJ2-7, with D uncertain. This CDR3 is 10 amino acids long. From germline, CDR1 is ENHRY and CDR2 SYGVKD. Trimming removed 8 bases from V and 2 bases from J, with 4 bases in between. CDR3 bases: TGTGCCATCCAAACCTACGAGCAGTACTTC. This translates into CAIQTYEQYF.

This clonotype has a handful of counts. The chain joins TRBV7-8 to TRBJ2-3; TRBD2 might be the D (5 bases). V was shortened by 1 base and J by 6 bases, with 11 bases between the two germline ends. Germline V CDR1 and CDR2: SGHVS, FQNEAQ. This CDR3 has 14 residues. The CDR3 reads CASSLDPAADTQYF. The CDR3 DNA reads as TGTGCCAGCAGCTTAGACCCAGCGGCCGATACGCAGTATTTT.

The J gene is TRBJ1-5, the V gene TRBV28; possibly TRBD1 for D (6 bases). CDR3 length: 17 residues. Germline CDR1 MDHEN, CDR2 SYDVKM. Trimming took off 2 bases at V and 2 bases at J, with 16 bases between the two ends. The chain's CDR3 is CASSLLPGHGGNQPQHF. The CDR3 DNA reads as TGTGCCAGCAGTTTACTCCCGGGACACGGGGGCAATCAGCCCCAGCATTTT.